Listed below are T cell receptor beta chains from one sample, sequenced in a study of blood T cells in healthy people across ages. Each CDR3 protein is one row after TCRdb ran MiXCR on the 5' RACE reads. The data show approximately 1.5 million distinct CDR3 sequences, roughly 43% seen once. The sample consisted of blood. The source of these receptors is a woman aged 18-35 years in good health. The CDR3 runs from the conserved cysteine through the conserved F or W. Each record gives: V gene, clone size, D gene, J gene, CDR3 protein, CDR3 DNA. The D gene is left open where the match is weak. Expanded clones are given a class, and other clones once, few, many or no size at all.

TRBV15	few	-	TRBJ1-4	CATSGDVGTNEKLFF	TGTGCCACCAGCGGAGATGTGGGGACTAATGAAAAACTGTTTTTT
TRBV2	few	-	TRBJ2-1	CASRTTGAADEQFF	TGTGCCAGCAGAACGACAGGAGCCGCAGATGAGCAGTTCTTC
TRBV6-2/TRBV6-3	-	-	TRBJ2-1	CASRSTVFAIENNEQFF	TGTGCCAGCAGATCCACCGTATTCGCCATCGAAAACAATGAGCAGTTCTTC
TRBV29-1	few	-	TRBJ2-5	CSVGGLLRETQYF	TGCAGCGTTGGGGGCCTTCTCCGAGAGACCCAGTACTTC
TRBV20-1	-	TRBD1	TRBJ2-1	CSAKQGAEQFF	TGCAGTGCAAAACAGGGGGCTGAGCAGTTCTTC
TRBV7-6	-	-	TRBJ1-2	CASSAPGAYGYTF	TGTGCCAGCAGCGCCCCGGGGGCCTATGGCTACACCTTC
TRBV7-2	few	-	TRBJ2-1	CASSFRTRVSSYNEQFF	TGTGCCAGCAGCTTCCGAACGCGGGTGAGCTCCTACAATGAGCAGTTCTTC
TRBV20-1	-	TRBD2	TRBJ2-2	CSAVGRTSGAHRELFF	TGCAGTGCCGTTGGACGGACTAGCGGGGCCCACCGGGAGCTGTTTTTT
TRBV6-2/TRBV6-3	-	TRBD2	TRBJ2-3	CASSYFGTSVTDTQYF	TGTGCCAGCAGTTACTTCGGGACTAGCGTCACAGATACGCAGTATTTT
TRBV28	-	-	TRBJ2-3	CASSPAVTSTDTQYF	TGTGCCAGCAGCCCCGCGGTAACTAGCACAGATACGCAGTATTTT
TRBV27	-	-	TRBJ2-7	CASGPRNYEQYF	TGTGCCAGCGGCCCAAGAAACTACGAGCAGTACTTC
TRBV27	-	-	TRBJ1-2	CASRSGTYGYTF	TGTGCCAGCAGATCAGGGACCTATGGCTACACCTTC
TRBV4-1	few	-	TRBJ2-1	CASSQVVLGGFHEQFF	TGCGCCAGCAGCCAAGTCGTTCTAGGGGGGTTCCATGAGCAGTTCTTC
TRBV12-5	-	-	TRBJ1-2	CASGLVLPIFGSHPADGYTF	TGTGCTAGTGGTTTGGTATTACCGATCTTTGGAAGCCACCCTGCCGACGGCTACACCTTC
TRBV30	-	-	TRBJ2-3	CAWSLTNVDTQYF	TGTGCCTGGAGTCTTACCAACGTAGATACGCAGTATTTT
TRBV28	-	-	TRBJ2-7	CASSASLVYEQYF	TGTGCCAGCAGCGCGTCGCTGGTCTACGAGCAGTACTTC
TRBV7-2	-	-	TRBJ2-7	CASSTRGGFGYEQYF	TGTGCCAGCAGCACCCGTGGAGGCTTCGGCTACGAGCAGTACTTC
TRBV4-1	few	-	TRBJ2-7	CASSQDQSASYEQYF	TGCGCCAGCAGCCAAGACCAATCCGCCTCCTACGAGCAGTACTTC
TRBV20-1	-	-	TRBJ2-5	CSAGRGQETQYF	TGCAGTGCAGGCCGTGGGCAAGAGACCCAGTACTTC
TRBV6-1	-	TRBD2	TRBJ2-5	CASSPIVLAGDQKTQYF	TGTGCCAGCAGTCCGATAGTGCTAGCGGGAGATCAGAAGACCCAGTACTTC
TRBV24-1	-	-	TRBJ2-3	CATASSTDTQYF	TGTGCCACCGCTAGCAGCACAGATACGCAGTATTTT
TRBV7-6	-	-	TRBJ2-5	CASSLNVPGKQETQYF	TGTGCCAGCAGCTTAAACGTGCCAGGGAAACAAGAGACCCAGTACTTC
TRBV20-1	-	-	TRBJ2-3	CSARPIPTRSWGDTQYF	TGCAGTGCTAGACCTATTCCCACAAGGAGTTGGGGAGATACGCAGTATTTT
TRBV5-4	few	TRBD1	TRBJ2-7	CASSSGQRNSYEQYF	TGTGCCAGCAGCTCGGGACAGAGGAACTCCTACGAGCAGTACTTC
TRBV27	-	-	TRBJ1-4	CASGFDNEKLFF	TGTGCCAGCGGCTTCGATAATGAAAAACTGTTTTTT
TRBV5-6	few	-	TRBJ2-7	CASSLRARTSEQYF	TGTGCCAGCAGCCTGCGGGCCAGAACGTCCGAGCAGTACTTC
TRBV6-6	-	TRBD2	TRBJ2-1	CASSGGRTRGNEQFF	TGTGCCAGCAGTGGGGGTAGGACTAGGGGTAATGAGCAGTTCTTC
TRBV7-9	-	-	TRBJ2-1	CASSLVNWLPHEQFF	TGTGCCAGCAGCTTAGTCAACTGGCTCCCCCATGAGCAGTTCTTC
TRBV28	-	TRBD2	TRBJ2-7	CASRTWTSGFYEQYF	TGTGCCAGCAGGACTTGGACTAGCGGATTCTACGAGCAGTACTTC
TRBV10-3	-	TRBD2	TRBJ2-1	CASSGSEDNEQFF	TGTGCCAGTAGCGGGAGTGAAGACAATGAGCAGTTCTTC
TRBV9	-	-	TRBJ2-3	CASSVGRVPSTDTQYF	TGTGCCAGCAGCGTAGGGAGAGTACCTAGCACAGATACGCAGTATTTT
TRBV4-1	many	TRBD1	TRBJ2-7	CASSQNLQGYRYEQYF	TGCGCCAGCAGCCAGAACCTACAGGGGTATCGGTACGAGCAGTACTTC
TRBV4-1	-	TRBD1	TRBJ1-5	CASSQDMGQAQPQHF	TGCGCCAGCAGCCAAGATATGGGACAGGCCCAGCCCCAGCATTTT
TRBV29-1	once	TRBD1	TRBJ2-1	CSVEMAGGWNEQVF	TGCAGCGTTGAAATGGCAGGGGGCTGGAATGAGCAGGTCTTC
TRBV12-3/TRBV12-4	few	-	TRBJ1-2	CASSFIFKDSYGYTF	TGTGCCAGCAGTTTCATCTTCAAGGACAGCTATGGCTACACCTTC
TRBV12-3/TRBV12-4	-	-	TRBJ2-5	CASSLGYRVETQYF	TGTGCCAGCAGTTTAGGTTACAGGGTGGAGACCCAGTACTTC
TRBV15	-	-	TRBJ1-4	CATSRDLAEKLFF	TGTGCCACCAGCAGAGATTTGGCTGAAAAACTGTTTTTT
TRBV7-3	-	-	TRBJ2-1	CASSPVSGEQFF	TGTGCCAGCAGCCCGGTTAGCGGTGAGCAGTTCTTC
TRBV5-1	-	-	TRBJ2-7	CASSPPVHKGSSYNEQYF	TGCGCCAGCAGCCCCCCGGTTCATAAGGGAAGCTCCTACAATGAGCAGTACTTC
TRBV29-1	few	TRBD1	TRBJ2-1	CSVEGRQGNNEQFF	TGCAGCGTTGAAGGCAGACAGGGTAACAATGAGCAGTTCTTC
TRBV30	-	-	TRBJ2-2	CAWTDSGELFF	TGTGCCTGGACCGATTCCGGGGAGCTGTTTTTT
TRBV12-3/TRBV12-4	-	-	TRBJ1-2	CASSVGQAYGYTF	TGTGCCAGCAGTGTCGGTCAGGCCTATGGCTACACCTTC
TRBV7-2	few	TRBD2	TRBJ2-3	CASSLAWGTSGHDSTDTQYF	TGTGCCAGCAGCTTAGCTTGGGGGACTAGCGGGCATGATAGCACAGATACGCAGTATTTT
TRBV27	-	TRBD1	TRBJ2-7	CASSLSFGTVSYEQYF	TGTGCCAGCAGTTTATCGTTCGGGACAGTCTCCTACGAGCAGTACTTC
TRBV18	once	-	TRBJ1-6	CASSTGWYNSPPHF	TGTGCCAGCTCAACAGGGTGGTATAATTCACCCCCCCACTTT
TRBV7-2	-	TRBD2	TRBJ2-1	CASSPRGGHNEQFF	TGTGCCAGCAGCCCGCGGGGGGGCCACAATGAGCAGTTCTTC